The 25 T cell receptor beta chains listed next were all sequenced from one sample in a study of blood T cell repertoires in COVID-19. The table came from immunoSEQ multiplex PCR; TCRdb's copy has only in-frame clones and leaves some out. The repertoire holds approximately 210,000 clones, about 88% seen once, with roughly 0.69% in the top ten. The material sequenced was peripheral blood. The receptor set was obtained from a man in his forties with acute or convalescent COVID-19.

V is TRBV28 and J is TRBJ2-7; 15 nucleotides agree with TRBD2. Germline CDR1 reads MDHEN; CDR2 reads SYDVKM. This CDR3 comprises 18 residues. Germline trimming cut 6 bases from V and 5 bases from J; bases unmatched to any gene: 14. The CDR3 DNA is TGTGCCAGCAGAGAAGGGACTAGCGGGAGGATCTTGTGGCACGAGCAGTACTTC. It translates to CASREGTSGRILWHEQYF.

The rearrangement joins TRBV28 to TRBJ1-2; 9 bases align to TRBD1. The CDR3 length is 13 residues. With V trimmed by 2 bases and J by 8 bases, 3 bases remained unmatched. The germline CDR1 and CDR2 sequences are MDHEN and SYDVKM. CDR3 sequence reads: CASSLGTGKGYTF. The CDR3 DNA reads as TGTGCCAGCAGTTTAGGGACAGGGAAGGGCTACACCTTC.

V is TRBV6-4 and J is TRBJ2-7; perhaps TRBD1 as D (6 bases). Germline V gene sequence: CDR1 MRHNA, CDR2 SNTAGT. The CDR3 has 14 residues. V lost 4 bases, J lost 0 bases, and 10 bases lay in between. CDR3: CASSGTDFSYEQYF. The CDR3 DNA is TGTGCCAGCAGTGGGACAGATTTCTCCTACGAGCAGTACTTC.

The chain joins TRBV4-1 to TRBJ1-6; D is unresolved. Trimming removed 2 bases at V and 6 bases at J, with 11 bases between. The germline CDR1 and CDR2 sequences are MGHRA and YSYEKL. The CDR3 is 15 amino acids. As DNA, the CDR3 is TGCGCCAGCAGCCAAATCGGAGCTTCTAATTCACCCCTCCACTTT. Its protein is CASSQIGASNSPLHF.

The V gene is TRBV4-3, the J gene TRBJ2-1; TRBD1 is a possible D gene (6 bases). The CDR3 runs to 13 residues. CDR1 is LGHNA and CDR2 is YSLEER in the germline V gene. The V and J ends lost 4 bases and 4 bases respectively, with 8 bases between them. Here the CDR3 reads CASSLGQYNEQFF. The CDR3 DNA sequence: TGCGCCAGCAGCCTCGGACAGTACAATGAGCAGTTCTTC.

CDR3 sequence: CASSFLTQNEQFF. The CDR3, as DNA: TGTGCCAGCAGCTTTCTCACGCAGAATGAGCAGTTCTTC. This chain connects TRBV5-5 to TRBJ2-1, with D unresolved. Germline V gives CDR1 SGHKS, CDR2 YYEKEE (reference sequence). The CDR3 extends over 13 amino acids. V lost 2 bases and J lost 7, with 10 bases in between.

The J gene is TRBJ2-1, the V gene TRBV7-9; D gene uncertain. The CDR3 length is 11 residues. Germline CDR1 SEHNR, CDR2 FQNEAQ (reference sequence). With 2 bases removed from V and 9 bases from J, the gap between germline ends came to 5 bases. The CDR3 DNA reads as TGTGCCAGCAGCTTACTCAGTGAGCAGTTCTTC. Protein: CASSLLSEQFF.

The rearrangement joins TRBV7-2 to TRBJ1-5, with TRBD1 as a possible D gene (5 bases). Trimming took 5 bases from V and 9 from J, leaving 17 bases between them. In germline, CDR1 is SGHTA, CDR2 FQGNSA. The CDR3 contains 14 residues. CDR3 sequence (DNA): TGTGCCAGCAGCCCCCTGGGGCAGGGAACGCCCCAGCATTTT. Translated: CASSPLGQGTPQHF.

The chain couples TRBV23-1 to TRBJ1-6; 7 nucleotides line up with TRBD1. TRBV23-1 is an open reading frame whose function is uncertain. The ends lost 0 bases at V and 7 bases at J; junction bases unmatched: 9. The CDR3 spans 17 residues. CDR3 coding DNA: TGCGCCAGCAGTCAATCGACTCCAGGGACAGAGAATTCACCCCTCCACTTT. It is translated as CASSQSTPGTENSPLHF.

This chain connects TRBV6-5 to TRBJ2-7; D is perhaps TRBD1 (5 bases). Trimming removed 2 bases at V and 3 bases at J, with 11 bases between. Germline V gene lookup returns CDR1 MNHEY and CDR2 SVGAGI. The CDR3 consists of 14 residues. The CDR3 region has the DNA TGTGCCAGCAGTTACGGGGCAGCGCGCTACGAGCAGTACTTC. It is translated as CASSYGAARYEQYF.

The table lists this clone with a count of one. The gene calls are TRBV7-2 and TRBJ2-5; 7 positions match TRBD2. Trimming took 5 bases from V and 5 from J; bases not matched to a gene: 14. The CDR3 covers 16 residues. The germline V gene encodes CDR1 SGHTA and CDR2 FQGNSA. CDR3 sequence reads: CASSLYSRTSRETQYF. The CDR3 nucleotides are TGTGCCAGCAGCCTCTACTCCCGGACTAGTAGGGAGACCCAGTACTTC.

This clone was observed a few times. This rearrangement joins TRBV5-4 to TRBJ2-7; maybe TRBD2 (6 bases). Germline assignment: CDR1 SGHNT and CDR2 YYREEE (reference sequence). CDR3 length equals 14 residues. Trimming took off 0 bases at V and 4 bases at J, with 11 bases between the two ends. CDR3 bases: TGTGCCAGCAGCTTGGCAGGGCGGGAATACGAGCAGTACTTC. Its translation is CASSLAGREYEQYF.

The J gene is TRBJ1-2, the V gene TRBV7-2; D remains unclear. V shed 5 bases and J shed 2 bases, with 6 bases lying between them. This CDR3 is 12 amino acids long. The germline gives CDR1 SGHTA, CDR2 FQGNSA. As DNA, the CDR3 is TGTGCCAGCAGCCCCCCGAACTATGGCTACACCTTC. It is translated as CASSPPNYGYTF. The whole variable domain, remainder taken from reference TRBV7-2 and TRBJ1-2, is GAGVSQSPSNKVTEKGKDVELRCDPISGHTALYWYRQSLGQGLEFLIYFQGNSAPDKSGLPSDRFSAERTGGSVSTLTIQRTQQEDSAVYLCASSPPNYGYTFGSGTRLTVV.

The rearrangement links TRBV13 to TRBJ2-7, with 11 bases identical to TRBD2. The CDR3 is 17 residues long. Germline V gives CDR1 PRHDT, CDR2 FYEKMQ (reference sequence). V lost 5 bases, J lost 0 bases, and 9 bases stayed unmatched. The CDR3 sequence: CASSPTSGSYSSYEQYF. The DNA of the CDR3 is TGTGCCAGCAGCCCAACTAGCGGGAGTTATAGCTCCTACGAGCAGTACTTC.

The V and J genes are TRBV27 and TRBJ2-1; possible D gene TRBD2, 6 bases. The germline gives CDR1 MNHEY, CDR2 SMNVEV (reference sequence). Trimming cost V 5 bases and J 3 bases, with 14 bases left between them. The CDR3 is 15 amino acids. This CDR3 reads CASSPGVPYYNEQFF. The CDR3 bases are TGTGCCAGCAGTCCGGGGGTACCTTACTACAATGAGCAGTTCTTC.

As to this clone: In the same sample, other DNA sequences code for this CDR3. The gene calls are TRBV5-1 and TRBJ2-3; the match to TRBD1 covers 8 bases. This CDR3 is built from 15 residues. Trimming removed 2 bases from V and 0 bases from J; junction bases left unmatched: 2. The germline V gene has CDR1 SGHRS and CDR2 YFSETQ. The CDR3 spells CASSFGTGSTDTQYF. The CDR3 DNA sequence: TGCGCCAGCAGCTTTGGGACAGGTAGCACAGATACGCAGTATTTT.

The rearrangement joins TRBV6-4 to TRBJ1-6; 9 nucleotides agree with TRBD1. The V segment lost 7 bases and the J segment 8 bases; nucleotides outside the gene matches: 3. The germline gives CDR1 MRHNA, CDR2 SNTAGT. The CDR3 extends over 13 amino acids. The CDR3 protein is CASKGQGDSPLHF. The CDR3 region has the DNA TGTGCCAGCAAGGGACAGGGCGATTCACCCCTCCACTTT.

This chain joins TRBV5-5 and TRBJ2-7, with D tentatively TRBD2 (6 bases). V lost 9 bases and J 3 bases, leaving 16 bases between the germline ends. The CDR3 loop spans 13 amino acids. Germline CDR1 is SGHKS and CDR2 is YYEKEE (reference sequence). The CDR3 DNA is TGTGCCACCCCGTGGGGGGACCGCTACGAGCAGTACTTC. Amino acid sequence: CATPWGDRYEQYF.

The V gene is TRBV19, the J gene TRBJ2-3, with 10 bases lining up with TRBD2. The CDR3 sequence is 16 residues long. Germline CDR1 is LNHDA and CDR2 is SQIVND (reference sequence). The J segment lost 5 bases and the V segment lost 5 bases, leaving 10 bases of the junction unmatched. DNA for the CDR3: TGTGCCAGTAGTTCAGCGCCTAGCGGGAGTGAAGATACGCAGTATTTT. The encoded protein is CASSSAPSGSEDTQYF.

This clone has just one count. The genes are TRBV5-1 and TRBJ1-2; D uncertain. The length of the CDR3 is 13 residues. Germline V gene sequence: CDR1 SGHRS, CDR2 YFSETQ. V lost 1 base and J 3 bases, leaving 7 bases between the germline ends. The CDR3 DNA is TGCGCCAGCAGCTTGCAGTCCCACTATGGCTACACCTTC. This gives the protein CASSLQSHYGYTF.

The chain joins TRBV19 to TRBJ1-1; 7 bases map to TRBD1. Germline V lookup: CDR1 LNHDA, CDR2 SQIVND (reference sequence). Trimming at V came to 3 bases and at J to 9 bases, leaving 7 bases not matched to a gene. CDR3 length: 13 amino acids. The CDR3 sequence: CASSIDRVSKAFF. The CDR3 DNA reads TGTGCCAGTAGTATTGACAGGGTCTCTAAAGCTTTCTTT.

This clone was counted a single time. J is TRBJ2-2 and V is TRBV5-4, with a possible D match to TRBD2 (6 bases). Germline CDR1 reads SGHNT; CDR2 reads YYREEE (reference sequence). V was cut by 4 bases and J by 14 bases, with 18 bases left in between. The CDR3 has 13 amino acids. CDR3 DNA: TGTGCCAGCAGCCCTCGGACTACCCAAGAACTGTTTTTT. It codes for CASSPRTTQELFF.

The chain couples TRBV7-9 to TRBJ1-1, with 8 nucleotides matching TRBD1. Germline CDR1 reads SEHNR; CDR2 reads FQNEAQ (reference sequence). Germline trimming cut 3 bases from V and 1 base from J; bases unmatched to any gene: 4. The length of the CDR3 is 15 residues. The CDR3 reads CASSFKGTGNTEAFF. CDR3 nucleotide sequence: TGTGCCAGCAGCTTTAAGGGGACAGGGAACACTGAAGCTTTCTTT.

This clone was seen a handful of times. This chain links TRBV19 with TRBJ2-2; 9 bases fit TRBD2. V shed 5 bases, J shed 3 bases, and the junction held 10 bases outside the gene matches. The length of the CDR3 is 17 residues. Germline V lookup: CDR1 LNHDA, CDR2 SQIVND (reference sequence). The CDR3 protein is CASSSAGGPPYTGELFF. CDR3 in DNA: TGTGCCAGTAGTTCGGCGGGGGGGCCGCCCTACACCGGGGAGCTGTTTTTT.

The CDR3 DNA is TGCGCCAGCAGCTTGGAGACAGGGATCGCCTACGAGCAGTACTTC. Protein sequence: CASSLETGIAYEQYF. The V call is TRBV5-1, the J call TRBJ2-7, with TRBD1 matching over 7 bases. CDR3 length: 15 amino acids. Trimming at V came to 0 bases and at J to 2 bases, leaving 5 bases not matched to a gene. Germline V gives CDR1 SGHRS, CDR2 YFSETQ.